This T cell receptor (beta chain) was recovered during a study of blood T cells in healthy people across ages. Sample-barcoded 5' priming and a J-beta primer mix drove a second PCR of 7 to 11 cycles. MiXCR was run by TCRdb on the 5' RACE reads, yielding one entry per CDR3 protein. The data contain roughly 1 million distinct CDR3 sequences, almost 25% of them singletons. This same sample was also taken into another study, of T cells of mothers and their children.

The sample consisted of blood. The sequence was obtained from a girl aged 2 to 9 in good health.

CDR3 residues: CSAHTGTTYEQYF. DNA of the CDR3: TGCAGTGCCCATACCGGAACGACCTACGAGCAGTACTTC. The V and J genes are TRBV20-1 and TRBJ2-7, with no clear D. The ends were cut back, 6 bases at V and 2 bases at J, with 14 bases in the middle. This CDR3 has 13 amino acids. Per the germline V gene, CDR1 is DFQATT and CDR2 is SNEGSKA (reference sequence).